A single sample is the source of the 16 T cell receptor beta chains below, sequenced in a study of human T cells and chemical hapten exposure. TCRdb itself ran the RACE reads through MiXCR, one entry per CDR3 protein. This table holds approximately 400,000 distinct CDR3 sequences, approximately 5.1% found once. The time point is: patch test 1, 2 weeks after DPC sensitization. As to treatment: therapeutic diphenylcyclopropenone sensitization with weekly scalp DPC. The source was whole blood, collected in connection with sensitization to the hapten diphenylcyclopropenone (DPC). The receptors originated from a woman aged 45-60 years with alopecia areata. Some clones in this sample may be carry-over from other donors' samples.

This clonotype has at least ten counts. DNA for the CDR3: TGCGCCAGCAGCTTGACTGGGGCGATGGGGAAGACTGAAGCTTTCTTT. Encoded protein: CASSLTGAMGKTEAFF. V is TRBV5-1 and J is TRBJ1-1, with D tentatively TRBD1 (5 bases). This CDR3 is 16 amino acids long. Trimming removed 1 base from V and 5 bases from J, with 18 bases in between. Germline values: CDR1 SGHRS, CDR2 YFSETQ.

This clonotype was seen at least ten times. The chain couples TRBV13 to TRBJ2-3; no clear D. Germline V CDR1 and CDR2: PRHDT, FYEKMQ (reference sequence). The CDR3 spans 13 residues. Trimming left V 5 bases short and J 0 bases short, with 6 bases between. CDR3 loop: CASSGLSTDTQYF. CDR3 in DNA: TGTGCCAGCAGCGGGCTCAGCACAGATACGCAGTATTTT.

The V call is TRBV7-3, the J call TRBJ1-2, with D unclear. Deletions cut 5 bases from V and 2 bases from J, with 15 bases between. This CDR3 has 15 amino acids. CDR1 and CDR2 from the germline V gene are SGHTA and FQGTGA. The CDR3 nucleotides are TGTGCCAGCAGCCCCGGATCGGGAGGAAACTATGGCTACACCTTC. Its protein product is CASSPGSGGNYGYTF.

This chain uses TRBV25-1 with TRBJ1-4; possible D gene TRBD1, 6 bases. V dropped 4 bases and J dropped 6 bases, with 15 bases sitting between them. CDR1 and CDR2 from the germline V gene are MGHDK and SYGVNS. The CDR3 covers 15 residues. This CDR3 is CASSGTRDKDEKLFF. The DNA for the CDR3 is TGTGCCAGCAGTGGTACACGGGACAAGGATGAAAAACTGTTTTTT.

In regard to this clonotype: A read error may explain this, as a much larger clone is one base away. The chain's CDR3 is CASSQGEGTSPTDTQHF. Written as DNA, the CDR3 is TGCGCCAGCAGCCAAGGAGAGGGGACCTCGCCCACAGATACGCAGCATTTT. V and J are TRBV4-1 and TRBJ2-3, with D possibly being TRBD1 (5 bases). The J call may not be correct, given that the DNA end is closer to TRBJ1-5. The CDR3 is 17 amino acids. Germline loops: CDR1 MGHRA, CDR2 YSYEKL.

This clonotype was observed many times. This chain's CDR3 is CASSVGTLDTQYF. In DNA, the CDR3 is TGTGCCAGCAGCGTCGGGACTCTTGACACCCAGTACTTC. The chain couples TRBV9 to TRBJ2-5; a possible D gene is TRBD2 (6 bases). V shed 2 bases and J shed 8 bases, with 13 bases lying between them. This CDR3 contains 13 residues. Germline values: CDR1 SGDLS, CDR2 YYNGEE.

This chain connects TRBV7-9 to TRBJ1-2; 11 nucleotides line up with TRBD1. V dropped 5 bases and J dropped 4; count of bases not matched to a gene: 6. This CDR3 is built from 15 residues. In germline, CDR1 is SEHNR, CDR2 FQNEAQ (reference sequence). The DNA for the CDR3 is TGTGCCAGCAGCCCCACGGGGACAGGGGGCTATGGCTACACCTTC. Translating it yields CASSPTGTGGYGYTF.

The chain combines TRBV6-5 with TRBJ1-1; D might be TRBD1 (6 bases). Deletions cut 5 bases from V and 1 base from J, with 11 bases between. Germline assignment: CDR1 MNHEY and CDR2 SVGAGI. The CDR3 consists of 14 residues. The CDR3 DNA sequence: TGTGCCAGCAGTGCCGGGACACCGAACACTGAAGCTTTCTTT. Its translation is CASSAGTPNTEAFF.

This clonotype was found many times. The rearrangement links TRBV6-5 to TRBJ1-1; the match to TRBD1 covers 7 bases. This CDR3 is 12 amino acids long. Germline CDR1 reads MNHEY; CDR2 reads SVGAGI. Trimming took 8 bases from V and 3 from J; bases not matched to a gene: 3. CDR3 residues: CASQRGHTEAFF. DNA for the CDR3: TGTGCCAGCCAAAGGGGGCACACTGAAGCTTTCTTT.

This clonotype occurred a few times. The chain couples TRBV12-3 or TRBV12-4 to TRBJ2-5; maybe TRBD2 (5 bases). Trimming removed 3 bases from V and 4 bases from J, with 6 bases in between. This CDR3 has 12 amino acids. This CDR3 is CASSFAGETQYF. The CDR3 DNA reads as TGTGCCAGCAGTTTCGCGGGAGAGACCCAGTACTTC.

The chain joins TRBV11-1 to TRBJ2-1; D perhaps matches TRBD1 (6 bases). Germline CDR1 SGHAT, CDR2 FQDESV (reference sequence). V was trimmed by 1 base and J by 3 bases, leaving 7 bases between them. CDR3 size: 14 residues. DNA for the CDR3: TGTGCCAGCAGCTTAGGGACAGACTACAATGAGCAGTTCTTC. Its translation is CASSLGTDYNEQFF. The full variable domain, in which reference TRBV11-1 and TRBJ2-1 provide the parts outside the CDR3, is EAEVAQSPRYKITEKSQAVAFWCDPISGHATLYWYRQILGQGPELLVQFQDESVVDDSQLPKDRFSAERLKGVDSTLKIQPAELGDSAMYLCASSLGTDYNEQFFGPGTRLTVL.

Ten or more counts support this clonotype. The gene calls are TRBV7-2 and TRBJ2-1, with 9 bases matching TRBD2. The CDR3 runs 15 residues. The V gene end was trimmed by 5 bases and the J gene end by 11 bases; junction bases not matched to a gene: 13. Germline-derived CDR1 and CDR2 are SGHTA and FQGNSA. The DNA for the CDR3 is TGTGCCAGCAGCCCCCCCCTGGCGGGAGGGCTAAAGCAGTTCTTC. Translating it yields CASSPPLAGGLKQFF.

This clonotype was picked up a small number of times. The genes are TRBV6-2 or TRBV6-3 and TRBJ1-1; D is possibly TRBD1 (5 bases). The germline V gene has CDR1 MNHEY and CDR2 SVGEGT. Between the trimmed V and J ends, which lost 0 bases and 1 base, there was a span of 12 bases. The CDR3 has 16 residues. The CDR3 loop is CASSYSGRARNTEAFF. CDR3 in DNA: TGTGCCAGCAGTTACTCCGGCAGGGCCCGGAACACTGAAGCTTTCTTT.

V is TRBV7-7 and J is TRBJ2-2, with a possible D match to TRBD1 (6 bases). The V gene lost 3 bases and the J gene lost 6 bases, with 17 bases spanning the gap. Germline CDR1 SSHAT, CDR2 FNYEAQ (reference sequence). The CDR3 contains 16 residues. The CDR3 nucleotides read TGTGCCAGCAGCTTCACCATAGCAGGGGATGCCGGGGAGCTGTTTTTT. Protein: CASSFTIAGDAGELFF.

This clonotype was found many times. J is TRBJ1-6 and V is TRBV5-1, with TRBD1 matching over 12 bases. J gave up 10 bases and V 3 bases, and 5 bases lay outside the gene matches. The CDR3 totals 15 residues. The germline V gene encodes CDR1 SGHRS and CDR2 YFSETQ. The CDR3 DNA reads TGCGCCAGCAGCTGGGGGGACAGGGGGCTGTCACCCCTCCACTTT. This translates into CASSWGDRGLSPLHF.

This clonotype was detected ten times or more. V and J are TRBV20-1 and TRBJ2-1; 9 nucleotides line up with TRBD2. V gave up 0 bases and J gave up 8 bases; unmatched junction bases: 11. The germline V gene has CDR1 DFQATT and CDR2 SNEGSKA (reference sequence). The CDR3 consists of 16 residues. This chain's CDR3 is CSARDLVAGVIDEQFF. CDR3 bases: TGCAGTGCTAGAGATCTGGTAGCGGGAGTGATCGATGAGCAGTTCTTC.